One sample yielded the 31 T cell receptor beta chains listed below, sequenced in a study of T cell responses to AZD1222 COVID-19 vaccine. Profiling relied on immunoSEQ multiplex PCR, and the TCRdb table lists in-frame clones only, not all of them. The sample lists about 120,000 clones; 80% to 90% were seen once. The starting material was peripheral blood, obtained on day 0 of AZD1222 vaccination. These receptors were taken from an adult in good health.

The chain carries TRBV6-5 and TRBJ1-2; 8 nucleotides line up with TRBD1. V lost 5 bases and J lost 2; bases outside the gene matches: 7. Germline V gene lookup returns CDR1 MNHEY and CDR2 SVGAGI. The CDR3 is 15 residues long. CDR3 nucleotides: TGTGCCAGCAGTAATTACGGGACAGGCAACTATGGCTACACCTTC. Translation: CASSNYGTGNYGYTF.

CDR3 residues: CASSLATWTGTPRAGANVLTF. The CDR3 DNA reads TGTGCCAGCAGCTTAGCGACTTGGACAGGCACCCCCAGAGCTGGGGCCAACGTCCTGACTTTC. This rearrangement joins TRBV7-2 to TRBJ2-6; the match to TRBD1 covers 7 bases. V shed 0 bases and J 2 bases; nucleotides not matched to a gene: 16. This CDR3 comprises 21 residues. CDR1 and CDR2 from the germline V gene are SGHTA and FQGNSA.

The rearrangement uses TRBV12-3 or TRBV12-4 and TRBJ1-1; D call uncertain. The germline V and J ends were trimmed by 8 bases and 1 base, with 5 bases remaining between them. The CDR3 is 11 amino acids. This CDR3 reads CASSPNTEAFF. The CDR3 nucleotides are TGTGCCAGCTCACCGAACACTGAAGCTTTCTTT.

The CDR3 loop reads CASSPGAEVGNQPQHF. Here the CDR3 DNA reads TGTGCCAGCAGTCCGGGAGCCGAGGTTGGCAATCAGCCCCAGCATTTT. The rearrangement joins TRBV28 to TRBJ1-5; D remains ambiguous. Trimming took 5 bases from V and 2 from J, leaving 16 bases between them. This CDR3 is built from 16 residues. The germline gives CDR1 MDHEN, CDR2 SYDVKM.

The chain combines TRBV12-3 or TRBV12-4 with TRBJ2-1; D assignment may be TRBD1 or TRBD2 (6 bases each). Trimming stripped 9 bases from V and 7 bases from J, with 10 bases between. The CDR3 spans 11 residues. The CDR3, as DNA: TGTGCCAGTCGGGGGCGAAATGAGCAGTTCTTC. It specifies CASRGRNEQFF.

The chain links TRBV19 to TRBJ2-5; D remains unclear. CDR1 is LNHDA, CDR2 SQIVND, per germline (reference sequence). The V and J ends lost 6 bases and 1 base respectively, with 6 bases between them. The CDR3 runs to 12 residues. This chain's CDR3 is CASSPGQETQYF. CDR3 sequence (DNA): TGTGCCAGTAGCCCGGGCCAAGAGACCCAGTACTTC.

The chain employs TRBV18 and TRBJ2-7; the D gene is possibly TRBD1 (7 bases). The germline V gene has CDR1 KGHSH and CDR2 LQKENI. This CDR3 spans 15 amino acids. Deletions cut 1 base from V and 5 bases from J, with 15 bases between. The CDR3: CASSPLGGGTDEQYF. CDR3 nucleotides: TGTGCCAGCTCACCACTTGGAGGGGGCACCGACGAGCAGTACTTC.

The chain uses TRBV4-3 and TRBJ1-5; D not resolved. The germline CDR1 and CDR2 sequences are LGHNA and YSLEER. The CDR3 runs 18 residues. The ends were cut back, 0 bases at V and 4 bases at J, with 19 bases in the middle. CDR3 sequence: CASSQDPGHVGGNQPQHF. For the CDR3, the DNA is TGCGCCAGCAGCCAAGACCCCGGGCACGTAGGAGGAAATCAGCCCCAGCATTTT.

The chain couples TRBV5-1 to TRBJ2-5; TRBD2 might be the D (5 bases). The length of the CDR3 is 14 residues. Germline loops: CDR1 SGHRS, CDR2 YFSETQ. Trimming cost V 2 bases and J 4 bases, with 12 bases left between them. Here the CDR3 reads CASSLKRTPETQYF. In DNA form, the CDR3 reads TGCGCCAGCAGCTTAAAGCGGACCCCAGAGACCCAGTACTTC.

This clone was counted once. This chain uses TRBV24-1 with TRBJ1-4; 7 positions match TRBD1. The CDR3 spans 12 residues. J lost 6 bases, V lost 7 bases, and 1 base had no gene match. Germline V gene sequence: CDR1 KGHDR, CDR2 SFDVKD. CDR3 nucleotides: TGTGCCACCAGCGGGACAGATGAAAAACTGTTTTTT. This gives the protein CATSGTDEKLFF.

This clone occurred once. This chain uses TRBV27 with TRBJ1-5; 8 positions match TRBD1. CDR3 length: 15 amino acids. Trimming at V came to 5 bases and at J to 9 bases, leaving 12 bases not matched to a gene. The V gene's germline CDR1 is MNHEY and CDR2 SMNVEV (reference sequence). CDR3 region: CASSVQGGRAGPQHF. The DNA of the CDR3 is TGTGCCAGCAGTGTACAGGGGGGGAGGGCCGGGCCCCAGCATTTT.

This chain links TRBV3-1 (or the pseudogene TRBV3-2) with TRBJ2-7; D possibly corresponds to TRBD1 (5 bases). The CDR3 extends over 14 amino acids. Trimming cost V 1 base and J 6 bases, with 13 bases left between them. The germline gives CDR1 LGHDT, CDR2 YNNKEL (reference sequence). Here the CDR3 reads CASSQGRAVREQYF. DNA for the CDR3: TGTGCCAGCAGCCAAGGCAGGGCTGTACGCGAGCAGTACTTC.

The gene calls are TRBV5-6 and TRBJ1-2, with D possibly TRBD1 on 5 matching bases. The germline V gene encodes CDR1 SGHDT and CDR2 YYEEEE. The CDR3 length is 16 residues. V was shortened by 0 bases and J by 2 bases, with 14 bases between the two germline ends. The CDR3 spells CASSLASLRANYGYTF. DNA of the CDR3: TGTGCCAGCAGCTTGGCCTCGCTCAGGGCCAACTATGGCTACACCTTC.

The V call is TRBV5-1, the J call TRBJ2-7; perhaps TRBD2 as D (7 bases). Trimming left V 0 bases short and J 3 bases short, with 16 bases between. Germline V gene lookup returns CDR1 SGHRS and CDR2 YFSETQ. The CDR3 extends over 16 amino acids. The DNA for the CDR3 is TGCGCCAGCAGCTTGGAAGGGGGAGGGAATATCTACGAGCAGTACTTC. Protein product: CASSLEGGGNIYEQYF.

This chain connects TRBV5-4 to TRBJ2-5, with D perhaps matching TRBD2 (6 bases). The V end was cut by 2 bases, the J end by 2 bases, with 16 bases between. This CDR3 has 16 amino acids. CDR1 is SGHNT and CDR2 is YYREEE in the germline V gene (reference sequence). CDR3 amino acids: CASSFGPKGGQETQYF. The CDR3 DNA sequence: TGTGCCAGCAGCTTCGGGCCCAAAGGAGGGCAAGAGACCCAGTACTTC.

The V call is TRBV7-2, the J call TRBJ2-1; no reliable D call. Between the trimmed V and J ends, which lost 4 bases and 0 bases, there was a span of 10 bases. The CDR3 is made up of 15 amino acids. CDR1 and CDR2 from the germline V gene are SGHTA and FQGNSA. CDR3 bases: TGTGCCAGCAGCTCAATAGTTGGCTCCTACAATGAGCAGTTCTTC. Translated: CASSSIVGSYNEQFF.

The CDR3 sequence: CASSVAQNTEAFF. The DNA of the CDR3 is TGTGCCAGCAGCGTAGCACAGAACACTGAAGCTTTCTTT. The chain has TRBV9 and TRBJ1-1; D not resolved. Germline V gene data show CDR1 as SGDLS and CDR2 as YYNGEE. V lost 0 bases to trimming and J lost 1 base, with 4 bases between them. This CDR3 region has 13 residues.

With regard to this clone: The identical CDR3 is also encoded by other nucleotide sequences in the sample. The CDR3 DNA sequence: TGTGCCAGCAGCTTAGATAGGGGCGGGGAGCTGTTTTTT. Its translation is CASSLDRGGELFF. V usage is TRBV11-2 and J usage is TRBJ2-2; TRBD1 is a possible D gene (5 bases). This CDR3 has 13 amino acids. The germline gives CDR1 SGHAT, CDR2 FQNNGV. Trimming took 0 bases from V and 7 from J, leaving 6 bases between them. Full variable domain (rest looked up from reference TRBV11-2 and TRBJ2-2): EAGVAQSPRYKIIEKRQSVAFWCNPISGHATLYWYQQILGQGPKLLIQFQNNGVVDDSQLPKDRFSAERLKGVDSTLKIQPAKLEDSAVYLCASSLDRGGELFFGEGSRLTVL.

This chain connects TRBV7-8 to TRBJ2-5; TRBD1 or TRBD2 may be the D gene (5 bases each). Germline CDR1 SGHVS, CDR2 FQNEAQ. Trimming removed 5 bases from V and 5 bases from J, with 21 bases in between. The CDR3 extends over 16 amino acids. CDR3 DNA: TGTGCCAGCAGCGTCCCTAGCATAGGGGTCGGGGAGACCCAGTACTTC. Translated, it gives CASSVPSIGVGETQYF.

The V call is TRBV4-2, the J call TRBJ2-3; TRBD2 matches 14 bases. The trim removed 1 base at V and 1 base at J, leaving 13 bases unmatched. CDR1 is LGHNA and CDR2 is YNFKEQ in the germline V gene. The CDR3 loop spans 21 amino acids. The CDR3: CASSQGSGLAGGLGGTDTQYF. The DNA of the CDR3 is TGTGCCAGCAGCCAAGGGTCTGGACTAGCGGGGGGCCTCGGTGGCACAGATACGCAGTATTTT.

The chain employs TRBV27 and TRBJ1-1; 8 positions match TRBD1. Germline V CDR1 and CDR2: MNHEY, SMNVEV (reference sequence). V lost 10 bases, J lost 11 bases, and 15 bases stayed unmatched. This CDR3 is 13 amino acids long. The CDR3 sequence: CATALDRVREAFF. In DNA form, the CDR3 reads TGTGCCACCGCATTGGACAGGGTGCGAGAGGCTTTCTTT.

The genes are TRBV18 and TRBJ1-2; 9 nucleotides agree with TRBD1. The CDR3 length is 15 residues. With V trimmed by 6 bases and J by 3 bases, 8 bases remained unmatched. CDR1 and CDR2 from the germline V gene are KGHSH and LQKENI. CDR3 sequence reads: CASSPGQGRDYGYTF. The CDR3 coding sequence is TGTGCCAGCTCGCCTGGACAGGGGAGGGACTATGGCTACACCTTC.

As DNA, the CDR3 is TGTGCCAGCAGACAGGGTAATGAAAAACTGTTTTTT. Translated: CASRQGNEKLFF. The V and J genes are TRBV6-1 and TRBJ1-4; D may be TRBD1 (6 bases). Trimming removed 6 bases at V and 4 bases at J, with 6 bases between. Germline V gene data show CDR1 as MNHNS and CDR2 as SASEGT. This CDR3 has 12 residues.

The chain is built from TRBV7-3 and TRBJ1-1, with 7 bases matching TRBD1. J gave up 2 bases and V 1 base, and 7 bases lay outside the gene matches. The CDR3 is made up of 16 amino acids. In germline, CDR1 is SGHTA, CDR2 FQGTGA. The CDR3 reads CASSLMGGQLNTEAFF. CDR3 nucleotides: TGTGCCAGCAGCTTAATGGGGGGACAGCTAAACACTGAAGCTTTCTTT.

The chain couples TRBV3-1 (or the pseudogene TRBV3-2) to TRBJ1-1; TRBD1 aligns across 9 bases. The J segment lost 6 bases and the V segment lost 4 bases, leaving 6 bases of the junction unmatched. This CDR3 region has 14 residues. Germline V gives CDR1 LGHDT, CDR2 YNNKEL (reference sequence). CDR3: CASSLEQGAPEAFF. Here the CDR3 DNA reads TGTGCCAGCAGCCTAGAACAGGGGGCCCCTGAAGCTTTCTTT.

This chain links TRBV9 with TRBJ1-2; D unclear. This CDR3 spans 17 amino acids. The germline V gene encodes CDR1 SGDLS and CDR2 YYNGEE. V shed 3 bases and J shed 2 bases, with 20 bases lying between them. The CDR3 sequence: CASSENPGPVGNYGYTF. CDR3 sequence (DNA): TGTGCCAGCAGCGAGAACCCCGGGCCAGTAGGAAACTATGGCTACACCTTC.

The genes are TRBV2 and TRBJ2-1; 10 nucleotides align to TRBD2. Losses at the gene ends were 4 bases for V and 3 bases for J; bases not matched to a gene: 0. The CDR3 runs to 14 residues. Per germline, CDR1 SNHLY and CDR2 FYNNEI. CDR3 residues: CASSGTSGYNEQFF. The DNA of the CDR3 is TGTGCCAGCAGTGGGACTAGCGGCTACAATGAGCAGTTCTTC.

The CDR3 DNA reads as TGTGCCAGTAGTTCAACTCGCTCCGGGACAGGGCTTTACGAGCAGTACTTC. Translated: CASSSTRSGTGLYEQYF. The chain recombines TRBV19 with TRBJ2-7; 9 nucleotides agree with TRBD1. The CDR3 runs 17 residues. Germline V gene lookup returns CDR1 LNHDA and CDR2 SQIVND (reference sequence). V lost 5 bases and J lost 4; bases outside the gene matches: 15.

J is TRBJ2-5 and V is TRBV5-1; D is perhaps TRBD2 (6 bases). Between the trimmed V and J ends, which lost 6 bases and 2 bases, there was a span of 14 bases. CDR3 length: 14 amino acids. Germline-derived CDR1 and CDR2 are SGHRS and YFSETQ. The CDR3 coding sequence is TGCGCCAGCAACGGGGGTGCTCCACAAGAGACCCAGTACTTC. Translated, it gives CASNGGAPQETQYF.

The chain is built from TRBV6-5 and TRBJ2-7, with D unclear. Germline V gene sequence: CDR1 MNHEY, CDR2 SVGAGI. The V end was cut by 4 bases, the J end by 6 bases, with 10 bases between. This CDR3 has 12 amino acids. DNA for the CDR3: TGTGCCAGCAGTTCGCAGGTTGGCGAGCAGTACTTC. Protein: CASSSQVGEQYF.

This rearrangement joins TRBV3-1 (or the pseudogene TRBV3-2) to TRBJ2-7; D possibly corresponds to TRBD1 (5 bases). There are 11 residues in the CDR3. Trimming removed 6 bases at V and 2 bases at J, with 5 bases between. The germline V gene has CDR1 LGHDT and CDR2 YNNKEL (reference sequence). The CDR3 sequence is CASRGAYEQYF. The CDR3 DNA reads TGTGCCAGCAGAGGGGCCTACGAGCAGTACTTC.